This T cell receptor (beta chain) was found in a study of blood T cell repertoires in COVID-19 (dated by TCRdb to about 2020). For context, the study as a whole: Collaborator samples came from the United States, Italy and Spain and covered acute and convalescent phases of COVID-19. Deeply sampled blood TCRbeta repertoires from subjects exposed to, actively infected with, or recovered from COVID-19 were included in the dataset. The prospective study material was composed of cDNA or gDNA derived from T cells, B-cell-depleted T cells, or PBMCs. A freely available public database, intended as a resource for researchers studying the immune response to SARS-CoV-2, is where the repertoires were released. A de-identified subject ID, COVID-19 status, age in years and sex were almost always included in the sample metadata. Samples came from the ongoing ImmuneRACE study (first 160 participants) plus 1,254 subjects from 6 global collaborators. Where available, HLA class I and class II types were taken from metadata supplied by the sample provider and were not determined by assay-based typing. General study outcomes and caveats: How much clinical and demographic metadata was included differed by source and by participant, and the metadata was provided uncurated.

The table lists this clone with a count of one. Its antigen is not yet known. Within one base of it there is no much larger clone, and no base qualities were kept. Measured from the cysteine to the phenylalanine, the CDR3 is 15 residues long. The kept DNA is CDR3 alone, 45 bases in frame from the first base. V loses 0 bases at its end and J loses 4 bases; junction bases beyond the gene matches: 4. The germline V gene sets CDR1 to SGDLS and CDR2 to YYNGEE. In the prospective study, participants were about 18 to 100 years old, resided in approximately 22 geographic areas of the United States, and were enrolled through a virtual design. Cohort assignment in the prospective study relied on participant-reported clinical history from a screening survey and a study questionnaire. Recovered participants in ImmuneRACE Cohort 3 were defined by two consecutive negative NP/OP PCR tests, clearance by a healthcare professional, or resolution of symptoms. In the prospective study, mobile phlebotomists collected whole blood, serum and a nasopharyngeal or oropharyngeal swab from each participant. Additional blood draws and questionnaires over an approximately 2-month period could optionally be provided by prospective study participants. Prospective study blood samples were shipped either frozen or at room temperature before DNA extraction.

TCRbeta CDR3 regions were amplified from genomic DNA by means of the immunoSEQ Assay, a bias-controlled multiplex PCR. The authors' pipeline ran thus. Within the assay, amplification of reference gene primers was used to estimate how many nucleated cells each sample contained. Sequence reads were collapsed and filtered to measure the absolute abundance of every unique TCRbeta CDR3 rearrangement. For each sample, productive Simpson clonality was calculated as the square root of Simpson's diversity index over productive rearrangements. TCRdb holds this immuneACCESS table with in-frame rearrangements only. Some clones are missing; in checked studies, unresolved V genes explain under half, and the rest has no known cause. That table is the source of V, J and clone size, and D and trimming were worked out from the DNA. The sample records 400,000 to 450,000 clones, roughly nine tenths of which are singletons. The ten top clones hold 0.95% to 1.2% of the sample.

The specimen was PBMCs or T cells enriched from blood (not recorded which). This receptor chain uses TRBV9 and TRBJ1-1; TRBD1 lines up with 9 middle nucleotides. The sequence came from a man aged 25 to 45 who had recovered from COVID-19. The CDR3 sequence is CASSVVGTGPTEAFF. The nucleotides read TGTGCCAGCAGCGTAGTCGGGACAGGGCCCACTGAAGCTTTCTTT.